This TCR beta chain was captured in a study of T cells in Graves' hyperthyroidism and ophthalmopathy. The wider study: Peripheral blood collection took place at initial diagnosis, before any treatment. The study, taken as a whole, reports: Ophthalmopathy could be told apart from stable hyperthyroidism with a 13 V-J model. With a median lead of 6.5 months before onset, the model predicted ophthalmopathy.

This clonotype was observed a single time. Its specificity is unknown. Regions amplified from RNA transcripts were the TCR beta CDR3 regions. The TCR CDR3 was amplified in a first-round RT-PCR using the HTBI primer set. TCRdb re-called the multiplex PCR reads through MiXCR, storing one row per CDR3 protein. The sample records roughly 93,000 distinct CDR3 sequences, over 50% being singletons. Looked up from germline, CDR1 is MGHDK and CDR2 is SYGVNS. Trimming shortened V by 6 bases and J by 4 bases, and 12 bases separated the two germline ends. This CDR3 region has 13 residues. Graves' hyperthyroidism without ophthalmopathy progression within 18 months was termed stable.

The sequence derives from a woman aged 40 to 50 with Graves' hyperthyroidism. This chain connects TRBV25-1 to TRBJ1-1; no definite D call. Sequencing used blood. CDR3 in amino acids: CASRTGVSTEAFF. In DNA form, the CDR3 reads TGTGCCAGCAGGACGGGAGTGAGCACTGAAGCTTTCTTT.